This T cell receptor beta chain was profiled in a study of blood T cell repertoires in COVID-19. Libraries were prepared by immunoSEQ multiplex PCR; TCRdb keeps only in-frame clonotypes and omits some of them. The sample comprises some 180,000 clones, approximately 86% of which are singletons, and 6.5% to 9.5% rests with the top ten. Germline loops: CDR1 SGDLS, CDR2 YYNGEE. The CDR3 is made up of 16 amino acids. The V and J ends lost 2 bases and 1 base, in that order; junction bases with no gene match: 6. The chain couples TRBV9 to TRBJ1-1, with 9 bases identical to TRBD1. The TCR comes from a woman of 80 years or more with COVID-19, enrolled during active disease. The specimen sequenced was peripheral blood. The CDR3 sequence is CASSVLTGGRNTEAFF. CDR3 bases: TGTGCCAGCAGCGTCCTGACAGGGGGTCGGAACACTGAAGCTTTCTTT.